This entry describes one T cell receptor (beta chain). The data derive from a study of shared clonotypes between healthy human individuals. Data came from immunoSEQ multiplex PCR; TCRdb stores just in-frame clones and leaves some out. The data show about 520,000 clones, more than 75% seen once. With 5 bases clipped from V and 5 bases from J, the junction kept 15 bases outside the gene matches. The CDR3 loop spans 17 amino acids. Sequencing used PBMCs. The V gene is TRBV5-3, the J gene TRBJ1-4, with 7 bases that match TRBD1. TRBV5-3 is sorted into the ORF group, with uncertain function. The source of this sequence is a middle-aged woman in good health. Some clones in this sample may be carry-over from other donors' samples. The CDR3 spells CARREGQPAGPNEKLFF. CDR3 nucleotides: TGTGCCAGAAGGGAGGGACAGCCCGCGGGCCCAAATGAAAAACTGTTTTTT.